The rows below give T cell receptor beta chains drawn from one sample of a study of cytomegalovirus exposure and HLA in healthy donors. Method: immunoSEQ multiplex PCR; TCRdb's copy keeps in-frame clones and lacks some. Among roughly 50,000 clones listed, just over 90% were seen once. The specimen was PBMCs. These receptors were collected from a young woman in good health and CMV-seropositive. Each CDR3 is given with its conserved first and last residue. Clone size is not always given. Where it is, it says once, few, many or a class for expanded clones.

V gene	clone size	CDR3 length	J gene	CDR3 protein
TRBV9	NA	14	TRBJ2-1	CARTRLGGENEQFF
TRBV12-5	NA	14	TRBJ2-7	CASAPDTYPYEQYF
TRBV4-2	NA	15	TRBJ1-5	CASSQDRQRNQPQHF
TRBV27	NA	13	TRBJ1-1	CASSLYRNTEAFF
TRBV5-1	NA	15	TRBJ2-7	CASSFYGLGPYEQYF
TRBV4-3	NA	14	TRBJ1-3	CASSQETAGNTIYF
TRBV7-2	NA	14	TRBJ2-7	CASSLAGSGYEQYF
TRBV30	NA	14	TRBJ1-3	CAWSVGAGVNTIYF
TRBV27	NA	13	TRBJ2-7	CASSLGRSYEQYF
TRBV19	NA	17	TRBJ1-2	CASSIDHQQGADYGYTF
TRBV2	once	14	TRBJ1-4	CASRGDRSYEKLFF
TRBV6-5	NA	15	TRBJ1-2	CASSSRVQGSYGYTF
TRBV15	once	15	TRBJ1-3	CATSRRGTDGNTIYF
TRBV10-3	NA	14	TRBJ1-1	CAIRGTGTNTEAFF
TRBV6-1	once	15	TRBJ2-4	CASSETGRRENIQYF
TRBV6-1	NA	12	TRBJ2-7	CASSEVAGWSYF
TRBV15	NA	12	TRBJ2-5	CATSLAQETQYF
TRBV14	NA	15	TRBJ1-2	CASSQSQGVRASYTF
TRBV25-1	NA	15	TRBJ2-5	CASSEGTASQETQYF
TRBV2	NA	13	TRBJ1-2	CASQVPTRYGYTF
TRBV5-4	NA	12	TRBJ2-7	CASSWGTGEQYF
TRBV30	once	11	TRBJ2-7	CAWGQRNEQYF
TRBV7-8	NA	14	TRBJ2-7	CASSLGPGSYEQYF
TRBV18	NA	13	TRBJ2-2	CASSAQNTGELFF
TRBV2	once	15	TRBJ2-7	CASSEFASGVDEQYF
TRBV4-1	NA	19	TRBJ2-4	CASSQGPGLLSGGKNIQYF
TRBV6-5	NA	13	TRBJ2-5	CASRGTDQETQYF
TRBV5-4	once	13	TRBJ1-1	CASSLISFTEAFF
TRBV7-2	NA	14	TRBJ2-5	CASSLRSYQETQYF
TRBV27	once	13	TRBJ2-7	CASGLAGSYEQYF
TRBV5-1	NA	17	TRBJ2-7	CASSLAAGRSSSYEQYF
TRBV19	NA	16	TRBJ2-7	CASSIDRTSDSYEQYF
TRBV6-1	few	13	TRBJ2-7	CASSMDGVSEQYF
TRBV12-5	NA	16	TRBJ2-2	CASGTTGGRNTGELFF
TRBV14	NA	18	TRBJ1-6	CASSQDLLGRGYNSPLHF
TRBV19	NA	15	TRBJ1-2	CASPTFLAQGYGYTF
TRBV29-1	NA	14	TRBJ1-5	CSVRDSGSNQPQHF
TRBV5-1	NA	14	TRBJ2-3	CASSLFGGADTQYF
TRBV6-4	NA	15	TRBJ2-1	CASSETSGDWNEQFF
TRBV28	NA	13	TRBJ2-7	CASRSGQGYEQYF
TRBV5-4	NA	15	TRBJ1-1	CASRKAGAMNTEAFF
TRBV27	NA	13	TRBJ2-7	CASSPYPNYEQYF
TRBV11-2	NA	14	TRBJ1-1	CASSRQSMNTEAFF
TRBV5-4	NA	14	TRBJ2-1	CASSQEAGIYEQFF
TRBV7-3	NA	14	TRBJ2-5	CASSLSGVQETQYF
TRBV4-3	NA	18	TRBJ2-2	CASSPSNPRGPRTGELFF
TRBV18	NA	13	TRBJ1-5	CASSPDRNQPQHF
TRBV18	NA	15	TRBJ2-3	CASSPRGGARDTQYF
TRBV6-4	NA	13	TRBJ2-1	CASSLAPYNEQFF
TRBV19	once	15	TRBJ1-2	CASSAGRSPMVGYTF
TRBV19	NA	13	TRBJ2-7	CASSPGVGYEQYF
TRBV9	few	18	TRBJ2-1	CASSGATIGGSSYNEQFF
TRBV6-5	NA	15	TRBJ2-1	CASSPLAGGYNEQFF
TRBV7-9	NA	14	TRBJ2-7	CASSPTGGRYEQYF